The T cell receptor (beta chain) described here comes from a study of blood T cell repertoires in COVID-19. Study summary: Specimens from acute and convalescent COVID-19 originated in the United States, Italy and Spain.

J was trimmed by 7 bases and V by 3 bases; bases with no gene match: 8. This CDR3 contains 15 residues. Germline loops: CDR1 MDHEN, CDR2 SYDVKM. Participants were placed into cohorts based on the clinical history they reported. Cohort 3 recovered donors had two negative PCRs, clearance, or symptom resolution. In the study's own analysis: Estimation of nucleated cell counts relied on the amplification of reference gene primers. TCRdb's table, derived via immunoSEQ multiplex PCR, lists solely in-frame clones and lacks some. V and J calls and clone size follow that table, whereas D and trimming were derived from the DNA. Here the sample spans fewer than 350,000 clones, roughly 88% being singletons.

The clonotype originates from a young woman who had recovered from COVID-19. Input material: PBMCs or T cells enriched from blood (not recorded which). The rearrangement joins TRBV28 to TRBJ1-5; 8 positions match TRBD1. The CDR3 region is CASSFLGQGRQPQHF. As DNA, the CDR3 is TGTGCCAGCAGTTTCCTCGGACAGGGCCGGCAGCCCCAGCATTTT.